This TCR beta chain derives from a study of cytomegalovirus exposure and HLA in healthy donors. Study results and caveats: Later examination showed HLA-associated TCR beta chains had greater clonal expansion than equally common others. TCR beta chain V- and J-gene trimming was linked, in a later analysis, to a missense variant in DCLRE1C. It is likely that the observed cluster of highly shared sequence variants was a sequencing artifact.

13 Jbeta primers and 60 Vbeta primers were used for the PCR. TCRdb's table, derived via immunoSEQ multiplex PCR, lists solely in-frame clones and lacks some. This table holds some 200,000 clones, nearly 80% found once. Healthy bone marrow donors formed the donor group. A note on this clone: The antigen remains undetermined.

This CDR3 is built from 16 residues. CDR1 and CDR2 (germline): LNHDA, SQIVND (reference sequence). V lost 3 bases, J lost 7 bases, and 10 bases stayed unmatched. This TCR came from a man aged 18 to 35 in good health and CMV-seronegative. Sequenced sample: PBMCs. The chain is built from TRBV19 and TRBJ2-2, with 8 positions matching TRBD1. CDR3 bases: TGTGCCAGTAGTATCCCTGACAGGGGATATGGCGGGGAGCTGTTTTTT. Translating it yields CASSIPDRGYGGELFF.